Below, one T cell receptor (beta chain) is given with its context. As yet, its antigen is unknown. V was pared by 0 bases and J by 4 bases, with 3 bases of the junction left unmatched. The CDR3 length is 16 residues. The germline gives CDR1 MRHNA, CDR2 SNTAGT. Authors of the study amplified TCR beta CDR3 regions from RNA transcripts. The primer set for the first-round RT-PCR of the TCR CDR3 was HTBI. MiXCR was run by TCRdb on the multiplex PCR reads, yielding one entry per CDR3 protein. Found here are 600,000 to 900,000 distinct CDR3 sequences, about 16% of them singletons; the top ten hold approximately 8%. This record comes from a study of T cells in Graves' hyperthyroidism and ophthalmopathy. Overall study results and limits: Peripheral blood also featured most of the thyroid clonotypes expanded above 0.001. In the analysis, a 13 V-J model separated ophthalmopathy from stable hyperthyroidism.

The sequenced sample was blood. The V and J genes are TRBV6-4 and TRBJ2-3; TRBD2 aligns across 11 bases. This sequence was found in a man between 18 and 35 years old with Graves' hyperthyroidism. CDR3 DNA: TGTGCCAGCAGTGACTCTAGCGGGAGGGTGGCAGATACGCAGTATTTT. Translating gives CASSDSSGRVADTQYF.